This T cell receptor (beta chain) came from a study of vaccination and CD4 T cells after COVID-19. For the study at large: Samples taken post-COVID came a median about 100 days after diagnosis, ranging from 35 to 161. General study findings and limits: Post-vaccination, and not before, a median roughly 86% of reactive clones appeared in convalescent patients.

As concerns this clonotype: Its specificity is unknown.

Treatment specified: approximately 9-day PBMC culture with coronavirus spike peptide pools or control peptides (ViraFEST assay). About 1.9 million PBMCs went into each well for culture with approximately 10 IU/ml IL-2 and around 10 ug/ml peptide pools. Sequenced with the Oncomine TCR Beta short-read assay was DNA taken from cultured CD4+ T cells. TCRdb re-derived calls from the PCR reads in MiXCR, one entry per CDR3 protein. The top ten clones hold approximately 2.7% of a sample with about 19,000 distinct CDR3 sequences, roughly half of them seen once. The CDR3 has 14 amino acids. In germline, CDR1 is WNHNN, CDR2 SYGVQD (reference sequence). J lost 4 bases, V lost 11 bases, and 9 bases had no gene match.

The sample here was CD4+ T cells from blood, cultured in vitro, taken after SARS-CoV-2 vaccination. The rearrangement joins TRBV10-1 to TRBJ1-5; 9 bases are a match to TRBD1. The receptor was derived from a human donor who had recovered from COVID-19. The chain's CDR3 is CAARQGVRNQPQHF. The CDR3 bases are TGCGCCGCCCGACAGGGGGTTAGGAATCAGCCCCAGCATTTT.